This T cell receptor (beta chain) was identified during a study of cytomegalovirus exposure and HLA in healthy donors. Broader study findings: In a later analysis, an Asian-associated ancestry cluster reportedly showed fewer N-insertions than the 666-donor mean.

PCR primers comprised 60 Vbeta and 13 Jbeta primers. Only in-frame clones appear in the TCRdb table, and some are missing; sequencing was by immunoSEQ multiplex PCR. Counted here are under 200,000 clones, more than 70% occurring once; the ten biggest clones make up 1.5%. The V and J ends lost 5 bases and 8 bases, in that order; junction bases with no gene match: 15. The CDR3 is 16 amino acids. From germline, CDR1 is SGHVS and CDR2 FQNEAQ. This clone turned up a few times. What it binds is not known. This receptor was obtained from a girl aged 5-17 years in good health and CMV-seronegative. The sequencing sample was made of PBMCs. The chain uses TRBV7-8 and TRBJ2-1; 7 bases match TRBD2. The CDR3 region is CASSPRGFPSGHEQFF. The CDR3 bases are TGTGCCAGCAGCCCGCGGGGGTTCCCTTCTGGGCATGAGCAGTTCTTC.